Each of the 25 T cell receptor beta chains below was sequenced from the same sample in a study of blood T cell repertoires in COVID-19. The repertoire was sequenced with immunoSEQ multiplex PCR; TCRdb's copy has only in-frame clones and lacks some. The sample includes approximately 250,000 clones, over 75% of them seen just once. Sequencing used PBMCs or T cells enriched from blood (not recorded which). The receptors here all came from a woman between 50 and 59 years old with acute COVID-19.

The CDR3 region has the DNA TGTGCCAGCAGCCAAGACAGGGTGGACAATGAGCAGTTCTTC. Protein sequence: CASSQDRVDNEQFF. The chain links TRBV27 to TRBJ2-1, with TRBD1 identical over 7 bases. Germline CDR1 and CDR2: MNHEY and SMNVEV (reference sequence). The CDR3 spans 14 residues. Germline trimming cut 6 bases from V and 5 bases from J; bases unmatched to any gene: 7.

This chain links TRBV28 with TRBJ1-2; D is unresolved. The CDR3 is 15 residues long. Germline-derived CDR1 and CDR2 are MDHEN and SYDVKM. With 5 bases removed from V and 2 bases from J, the gap between germline ends came to 15 bases. The CDR3: CASSLRMAGNYGYTF. The DNA of the CDR3 is TGTGCCAGCAGTCTAAGGATGGCAGGAAACTATGGCTACACCTTC.

V usage is TRBV11-2 and J usage is TRBJ1-2; 9 bases line up with TRBD1. This CDR3 is 14 amino acids long. V shed 2 bases, J shed 5 bases, and the junction held 3 bases outside the gene matches. Germline V CDR1 and CDR2: SGHAT, FQNNGV. The CDR3 region is CASSLSDRGYGYTF. As DNA, the CDR3 is TGTGCCAGCAGCTTAAGCGACAGGGGGTATGGCTACACCTTC.

This clone was recorded a few times. V is TRBV6-2 or TRBV6-3 and J is TRBJ1-5; a possible D gene is TRBD1 (6 bases). CDR3 length: 14 amino acids. CDR1 MNHEY and CDR2 SVGEGT come from the germline V gene. With 4 bases removed from V and 2 bases from J, the gap between germline ends came to 9 bases. This CDR3 reads CASSLAGGNQPQHF. DNA for the CDR3: TGTGCCAGCAGTTTAGCAGGGGGCAATCAGCCCCAGCATTTT.

The chain uses TRBV7-2 and TRBJ1-1; unclear D gene. Germline V gives CDR1 SGHTA, CDR2 FQGNSA. V was cut by 1 base and J by 0 bases, with 3 bases left in between. The CDR3 spans 13 residues. The CDR3 loop is CASSLGMNTEAFF. The CDR3 coding sequence is TGTGCCAGCAGCTTAGGTATGAACACTGAAGCTTTCTTT.

The chain links TRBV5-6 to TRBJ1-1; 10 nucleotides agree with TRBD1. Germline CDR1 is SGHDT and CDR2 is YYEEEE. CDR3 length: 14 amino acids. Trimming removed 4 bases from V and 6 bases from J; junction bases left unmatched: 6. CDR3 DNA sequence: TGTGCCAGCAGCCGGGACAGGGGACGATCTGAAGCTTTCTTT. It is translated as CASSRDRGRSEAFF.

This chain links TRBV6-5 with TRBJ1-2, with 7 bases fitting TRBD1. The V and J ends lost 6 bases and 8 bases, in that order; junction bases with no gene match: 9. Germline values: CDR1 MNHEY, CDR2 SVGAGI. CDR3 length equals 13 residues. The CDR3 sequence is CASSPTGPRGYTF. Here the CDR3 DNA reads TGTGCCAGCAGCCCGACAGGGCCAAGGGGCTACACCTTC.

The rearrangement uses TRBV6-5 and TRBJ1-1; D remains ambiguous. Trimming shortened V by 7 bases and J by 7 bases, and 22 bases separated the two germline ends. This CDR3 is built from 15 residues. Germline V lookup: CDR1 MNHEY, CDR2 SVGAGI. CDR3 region: CASTDSSGYIGEAFF. The CDR3 DNA follows: TGTGCCAGCACCGACTCGTCGGGGTACATCGGTGAAGCTTTCTTT.

Comment on this clone: At the DNA level, this CDR3 is encoded by other sequences in the same sample as well. The rearrangement links TRBV7-8 to TRBJ1-3; TRBD1 might be the D (6 bases). The germline V gene has CDR1 SGHVS and CDR2 FQNEAQ. The germline V and J ends were trimmed by 1 base and 4 bases, with 8 bases remaining between them. The CDR3 contains 14 residues. The CDR3 region is CASSLGTAGNTIYF. The CDR3 nucleotides are TGTGCCAGCAGCTTAGGGACAGCCGGAAACACCATATATTTT.

This clone was recorded a few times. This chain uses TRBV4-3 with TRBJ2-7; 10 positions match TRBD1. Germline V gives CDR1 LGHNA, CDR2 YSLEER. The length of the CDR3 is 15 residues. J gave up 4 bases and V 3 bases, and 6 bases lay outside the gene matches. CDR3 in amino acids: CASSHSGTGEYEQYF. The CDR3 DNA sequence: TGCGCCAGCAGCCACAGTGGGACAGGGGAATACGAGCAGTACTTC.

V gene TRBV6-5 combines with J gene TRBJ1-2; TRBD1 matches at 8 bases. Germline CDR1 reads MNHEY; CDR2 reads SVGAGI. V gave up 10 bases and J gave up 6 bases; unmatched junction bases: 4. The CDR3 sequence is 11 residues long. This CDR3 reads CATGQGHGYTF. The CDR3 DNA reads as TGTGCCACTGGACAGGGTCATGGCTACACCTTC.

V usage is TRBV6-6 and J usage is TRBJ1-6; tentative D call: TRBD1 (5 bases). This CDR3 has 13 amino acids. Germline values: CDR1 MNHNY, CDR2 SVGAGI (reference sequence). The V and J ends lost 4 bases and 7 bases respectively, with 8 bases between them. In DNA, the CDR3 is TGTGCCAGCAGTTCCAGGGCGAATTCACCCCTCCACTTT. Its translation is CASSSRANSPLHF.

This chain joins TRBV11-3 and TRBJ2-1; 10 nucleotides line up with TRBD1. Looked up from germline, CDR1 is SGHNT and CDR2 is YENEEA. Trimming removed 4 bases from V and 3 bases from J; junction bases left unmatched: 12. The CDR3 is 18 residues long. The CDR3 sequence: CASSSGQGRSSHYNEQFF. CDR3 nucleotides: TGTGCCAGCAGCTCGGGACAGGGGAGATCTAGCCACTACAATGAGCAGTTCTTC.

This rearrangement joins TRBV19 to TRBJ2-2, with 12 bases identical to TRBD1. Germline loops: CDR1 LNHDA, CDR2 SQIVND (reference sequence). The junction had 4 bases not matched to a gene; V was cut back by 6 bases and J by 5 bases. The CDR3 loop spans 15 amino acids. The CDR3, as DNA: TGTGCCAGTAGCGCGGGACAGGGGGCAACCGGGGAGCTGTTTTTT. Its protein product is CASSAGQGATGELFF.

The chain employs TRBV21-1 and TRBJ1-1. TRBV21-1 is assigned pseudogene status. The CDR3 loop spans 13 amino acids. The CDR3, as DNA: TGTGCCAGCAGCAAAATCGGAGGGTCCCATGGTTTCTTT. Translated, it gives CASSKIGGSHGFF.

This chain connects TRBV18 to TRBJ1-2; 8 bases are a match to TRBD1. The V segment lost 6 bases and the J segment 6 bases; nucleotides outside the gene matches: 9. The germline gives CDR1 KGHSH, CDR2 LQKENI. The CDR3 extends over 14 amino acids. The CDR3 reads CASSPDRDLHGYTF. CDR3 in DNA: TGTGCCAGCTCCCCGGACAGGGACCTCCATGGCTACACCTTC.

The chain uses TRBV10-1 and TRBJ2-7; TRBD2 agrees at 8 bases. V lost 2 bases and J lost 3; bases outside the gene matches: 3. There are 14 residues in the CDR3. Germline CDR1 reads WNHNN; CDR2 reads SYGVQD (reference sequence). The DNA of the CDR3 is TGCGCCAGCAGTGAGAGCGGGGGCCGCTACGAGCAGTACTTC. Translated: CASSESGGRYEQYF.

The chain couples TRBV5-1 to TRBJ2-3, with D possibly matching TRBD2 (6 bases). The germline V gene has CDR1 SGHRS and CDR2 YFSETQ. V dropped 2 bases and J dropped 2 bases, with 15 bases sitting between them. The CDR3 spans 16 residues. The CDR3 loop reads CASSLGSRGSTDTQYF. CDR3 nucleotide sequence: TGCGCCAGCAGCTTAGGCAGCCGGGGGTCCACAGATACGCAGTATTTT. Based on the CDR3 plus reference TRBV5-1 and TRBJ2-3, the full variable domain is KAGVTQTPRYLIKTRGQQVTLSCSPISGHRSVSWYQQTPGQGLQFLFEYFSETQRNKGNFPGRFSGRQFSNSRSEMNVSTLELGDSALYLCASSLGSRGSTDTQYFGPGTRLTVL.

The chain uses TRBV4-1 and TRBJ1-5; a possible D gene is TRBD1 (5 bases). This CDR3 is 15 amino acids long. CDR1 is MGHRA and CDR2 is YSYEKL in the germline V gene. Trimming pared 1 base from V and 11 bases from J, leaving 18 bases between. The CDR3 DNA reads TGCGCCAGCAGCCAAGTAACAGACAGTTTTCGGGCCCAGCATTTT. Translation: CASSQVTDSFRAQHF.

The rearrangement joins TRBV6-1 to TRBJ1-1; the D gene is possibly TRBD1 (6 bases). V was pared by 0 bases and J by 8 bases, with 13 bases between. The CDR3 extends over 14 amino acids. Per germline, CDR1 MNHNS and CDR2 SASEGT. CDR3 sequence (DNA): TGTGCCAGCAGTGAAGCTGGGACACGGAGGGAAGCTTTCTTT. Its protein product is CASSEAGTRREAFF.

This chain connects TRBV18 to TRBJ1-2; 7 bases line up with TRBD1. This CDR3 has 14 amino acids. V was pared by 4 bases and J by 4 bases, with 6 bases of the junction left unmatched. Germline CDR1 KGHSH, CDR2 LQKENI. The chain's CDR3 is CASSQDRKSYGYTF. Here the CDR3 DNA reads TGTGCCAGCTCACAGGACAGGAAAAGCTATGGCTACACCTTC.

The V and J genes are TRBV27 and TRBJ1-5; 8 positions match TRBD1. This CDR3 contains 14 residues. Germline CDR1 is MNHEY and CDR2 is SMNVEV (reference sequence). Germline trimming cut 3 bases from V and 5 bases from J; bases unmatched to any gene: 3. In DNA form, the CDR3 reads TGTGCCAGCAGTTTTACGGACAGGGATCAGCCCCAGCATTTT. Its protein is CASSFTDRDQPQHF.

V usage is TRBV18 and J usage is TRBJ1-4; no firm D call. Germline CDR1 KGHSH, CDR2 LQKENI. This CDR3 comprises 13 residues. Trimming stripped 3 bases from V and 5 bases from J, with 7 bases between. The CDR3 sequence: CASSPPPNEKLFF. The CDR3 coding sequence is TGTGCCAGCTCACCTCCTCCGAATGAAAAACTGTTTTTT.

The sample holds one count of this clone. The chain is built from TRBV5-4 and TRBJ2-2; D may be TRBD1 (5 bases). V lost 0 bases and J 5 bases, leaving 11 bases between the germline ends. Per the germline V gene, CDR1 is SGHNT and CDR2 is YYREEE (reference sequence). CDR3 length: 15 residues. The CDR3 nucleotides read TGTGCCAGCAGCTTGGAAGGGGCGAGTACCGGGGAGCTGTTTTTT. This sequence encodes CASSLEGASTGELFF.

V usage is TRBV30 and J usage is TRBJ1-2, with unresolved D. The CDR3 covers 12 residues. Germline V gives CDR1 GTSNPN, CDR2 SVGIG (reference sequence). V was shortened by 5 bases and J by 4 bases, with 11 bases between the two germline ends. CDR3 residues: CAWGRQSYGYTF. The CDR3 coding sequence is TGTGCCTGGGGGAGGCAATCCTATGGCTACACCTTC.